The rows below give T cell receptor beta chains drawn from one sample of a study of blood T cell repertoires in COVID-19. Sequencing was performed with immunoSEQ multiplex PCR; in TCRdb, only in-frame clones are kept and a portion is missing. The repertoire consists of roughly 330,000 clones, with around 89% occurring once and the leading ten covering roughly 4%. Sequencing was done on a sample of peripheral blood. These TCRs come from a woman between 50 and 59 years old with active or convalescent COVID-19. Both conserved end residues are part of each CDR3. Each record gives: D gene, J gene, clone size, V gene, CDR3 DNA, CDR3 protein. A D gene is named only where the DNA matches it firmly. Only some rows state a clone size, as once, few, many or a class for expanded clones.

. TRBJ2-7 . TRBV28 TGTGCCAGCAGTTCTACCGGAGGGACCGGCTCCTACGAGCAGTACTTC CASSSTGGTGSYEQYF
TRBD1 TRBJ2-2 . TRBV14 TGTGCCAGCAGCCAAGCCAGGACAGGGGCGAACACCGGGGAGCTGTTTTTT CASSQARTGANTGELFF
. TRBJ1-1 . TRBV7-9 TGTGCCAGCAGCTTAGTGTCAGGGAGGGGGAACACTGAAGCTTTCTTT CASSLVSGRGNTEAFF
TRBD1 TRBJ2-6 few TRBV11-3 TGTGCCAGCAGCTCTAGACAGGGCTCTGGGGCCAACGTCCTGACTTTC CASSSRQGSGANVLTF
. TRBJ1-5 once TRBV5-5 TGTGCCAGCAGCTTGGGCAGGCTCTATAGCAATCAGCCCCAGCATTTT CASSLGRLYSNQPQHF
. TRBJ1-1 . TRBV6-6 TGTGCCAGGAGTGTTGGACAGATGAACACTGAAGCTTTCTTT CARSVGQMNTEAFF
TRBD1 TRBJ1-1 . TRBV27 TGTGCCAGCAGACCCGCGACAGGGGGGAAAGGCGACACTGAAGCTTTCTTT CASRPATGGKGDTEAFF
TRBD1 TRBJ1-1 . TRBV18 TGTGCCAGCTCACCAACTGGGACAGGGATGAACACTGAAGCTTTCTTT CASSPTGTGMNTEAFF
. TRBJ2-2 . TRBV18 TGTGCCAGCTCCCCCAGCGCGGGCAACACCGGGGAGCTGTTTTTT CASSPSAGNTGELFF
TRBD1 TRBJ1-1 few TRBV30 TGTGCCTGGAACCCGAGCGGGCTGACAGGGACTGAAGCTTTCTTT CAWNPSGLTGTEAFF
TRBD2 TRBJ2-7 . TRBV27 TGTGCCAGCAGTCCAACAACTAGCGGGAGTGTCGAGCAGTACTTC CASSPTTSGSVEQYF
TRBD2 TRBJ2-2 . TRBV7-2 TGTGCCAGCAGCTTATCGACTAGCGGGATAAACACCGGGGAGCTGTTTTTT CASSLSTSGINTGELFF
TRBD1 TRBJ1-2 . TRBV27 TGTGCCAGCAGACCACCGACAGGGCACCGCTATGGCTACACCTTC CASRPPTGHRYGYTF
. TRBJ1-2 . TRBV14 TGTGCCAGCAGCCAAGATCCTTCCCTCCCTGGCTACACCTTC CASSQDPSLPGYTF
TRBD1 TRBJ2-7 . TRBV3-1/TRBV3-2 TGTGCCAGCAGCCAAGCGGTGACAGGGGCCTACGAGCAGTACTTC CASSQAVTGAYEQYF
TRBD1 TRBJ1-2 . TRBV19 TGTGCCAGTGCGACAGGGCGCAGCTACACCTTC CASATGRSYTF
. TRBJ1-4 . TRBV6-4 TGTGCCAGCAGTAGTCGGAGTGGTGAAAAACTGTTTTTT CASSSRSGEKLFF
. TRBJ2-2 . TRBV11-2 TGTGCCAGCAGCCAGGTCACCGGGGAGCTGTTTTTT CASSQVTGELFF
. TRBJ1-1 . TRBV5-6 TGTGCCAGCAGCCACAATAACATAATCCAGATACGCGCTTTCTTT CASSHNNIIQIRAFF
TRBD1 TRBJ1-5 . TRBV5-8 TGTGCCAGCAGCTTGTATCGACAGGGAGGAAATCAGCCCCAGCATTTT CASSLYRQGGNQPQHF
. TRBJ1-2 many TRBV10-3 TGTGCCATCAGGGGGCAGGACAGTGACGTAGGCTATGGCTACACCTTC CAIRGQDSDVGYGYTF
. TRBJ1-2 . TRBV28 TGTGCCAGCAGTTTATCAACAGAGTATGGCTACACCTTC CASSLSTEYGYTF
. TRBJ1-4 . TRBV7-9 TGTGCCAGCAGCCCCGGACAGATTTATAATGAAAAACTGTTTTTT CASSPGQIYNEKLFF
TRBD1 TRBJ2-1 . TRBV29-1 TGCAGCGTGCTTTACCGGGACAGGGGCGTGCAGTTCTTC CSVLYRDRGVQFF